This entry lists 29 T cell receptor beta chains sequenced from one sample in a study of blood T cell repertoires in COVID-19. TCRdb's table, derived via immunoSEQ multiplex PCR, lists solely in-frame clones and lacks some. Found here are under 250,000 clones, 80% to 90% of them singletons; the top ten hold around 3.1%. The sequencing input was PBMCs or T cells enriched from blood (not recorded which). These receptor sequences come from a woman aged 40 to 50 who had been exposed to COVID-19.

The chain carries TRBV7-9 and TRBJ1-4; D is ambiguous. CDR3 size: 15 residues. The V and J ends lost 2 bases and 0 bases respectively, with 7 bases between them. Germline loops: CDR1 SEHNR, CDR2 FQNEAQ (reference sequence). Here the CDR3 reads CASSLRQPTNEKLFF. CDR3 bases: TGTGCCAGCAGCTTACGACAACCAACTAATGAAAAACTGTTTTTT.

This chain connects TRBV28 to TRBJ2-7, with D perhaps matching TRBD1 (5 bases). The CDR3 length is 15 residues. V was pared by 4 bases and J by 0 bases, with 13 bases between. CDR1 is MDHEN and CDR2 is SYDVKM in the germline V gene. CDR3 loop: CASSSLGRSSYEQYF. The CDR3 nucleotides read TGTGCCAGCAGTTCTTTGGGGCGCAGCTCCTACGAGCAGTACTTC. Based on the CDR3 plus reference TRBV28 and TRBJ2-7, the full variable domain is DVKVTQSSRYLVKRTGEKVFLECVQDMDHENMFWYRQDPGLGLRLIYFSYDVKMKEKGDIPEGYSVSREKKERFSLILESASTNQTSMYLCASSSLGRSSYEQYFGPGTRLTVT.

The chain couples TRBV13 to TRBJ2-7; 9 bases are shared with TRBD2. The junction had 13 bases not matched to a gene; V was cut back by 5 bases and J by 2 bases. Germline CDR1 and CDR2: PRHDT and FYEKMQ (reference sequence). The CDR3 length is 17 residues. The CDR3 is CASSPDSVAGEPYEQYF. The CDR3 region has the DNA TGTGCCAGCAGCCCCGACTCGGTAGCGGGGGAGCCCTACGAGCAGTACTTC.

The chain combines TRBV6-2 or TRBV6-3 with TRBJ2-1; weak D call: TRBD2 (6 bases). The germline CDR1 and CDR2 sequences are MNHEY and SVGEGT. The CDR3 loop spans 15 amino acids. Trimming shortened V by 5 bases and J by 4 bases, and 15 bases separated the two germline ends. CDR3 nucleotides: TGTGCCAGCAGTCGGGACTTAACTACATACAATGAGCAGTTCTTC. Translated: CASSRDLTTYNEQFF.

This chain joins TRBV29-1 and TRBJ2-6; D perhaps matches TRBD1 (6 bases). Germline lookup yields CDR1 SQVTM and CDR2 ANQGSEA. CDR3 size: 14 residues. V lost 6 bases, J lost 0 bases, and 9 bases lay in between. CDR3 region: CSVTRGSGANVLTF. Written as DNA, the CDR3 is TGCAGCGTCACCAGGGGCTCTGGGGCCAACGTCCTGACTTTC.

This chain uses TRBV18 with TRBJ1-5; 9 bases line up with TRBD1. The germline gives CDR1 KGHSH, CDR2 LQKENI. The CDR3 totals 19 residues. Trimming cost V 3 bases and J 0 bases; bases outside gene matches: 12. CDR3 residues: CASSPGAGQGPYSNQPQHF. The CDR3 nucleotides are TGTGCCAGCTCACCCGGGGCGGGACAGGGCCCTTATAGCAATCAGCCCCAGCATTTT.

The chain's CDR3 is CASNWDRADSPLHF. Here the CDR3 DNA reads TGTGCCAGCAACTGGGACAGGGCGGATTCACCCCTCCACTTT. The V and J genes are TRBV28 and TRBJ1-6; 9 bases are a match to TRBD1. Germline CDR1 MDHEN, CDR2 SYDVKM. V trimming: 7 bases; J trimming: 8 bases; junction bases outside the gene matches: 6. CDR3 size: 14 residues.

The chain carries TRBV4-2 and TRBJ2-1; D not certain. Germline V gene sequence: CDR1 LGHNA, CDR2 YNFKEQ. V dropped 7 bases and J dropped 3 bases, with 16 bases sitting between them. This CDR3 region has 15 residues. The CDR3 nucleotides read TGTGCCAGCACCCGAGATGAGCGACTCTACAATGAGCAGTTCTTC. It codes for CASTRDERLYNEQFF.

This chain links TRBV5-1 with TRBJ2-1, with 11 bases lining up with TRBD2. After removal of 4 bases from V and 3 bases from J, the junction contained 3 bases not matched to a gene. CDR1 and CDR2 (germline): SGHRS, YFSETQ. The CDR3 has 15 amino acids. This CDR3 is CASSSGTSGYNEQFF. CDR3 DNA: TGCGCCAGCAGCAGCGGGACTAGCGGCTACAATGAGCAGTTCTTC.

The genes are TRBV15 and TRBJ2-3, with 12 positions matching TRBD1. Germline lookup yields CDR1 LNHNV and CDR2 YYDKDF (reference sequence). This CDR3 contains 18 residues. The V and J ends lost 0 bases and 5 bases, in that order; junction bases with no gene match: 9. The CDR3 DNA is TGTGCCACCAGCAGAGATGAGGGACAGGGGGCGGGAGGAGATACGCAGTATTTT. It translates to CATSRDEGQGAGGDTQYF. Based on the CDR3 plus reference TRBV15 and TRBJ2-3, the full variable domain is DAMVIQNPRYQVTQFGKPVTLSCSQTLNHNVMYWYQQKSSQAPKLLFHYYDKDFNNEADTPDNFQSRRPNTSFCFLDIRSPGLGDTAMYLCATSRDEGQGAGGDTQYFGPGTRLTVL.

The chain has TRBV24-1 and TRBJ1-5; TRBD1 matches at 9 bases. CDR3 length: 13 residues. CDR1 is KGHDR and CDR2 is SFDVKD in the germline V gene. After removal of 10 bases from V and 6 bases from J, the junction contained 6 bases not matched to a gene. CDR3 coding DNA: TGTGCCACGACAGGGGGTTTTGGTCAGCCCCAGCATTTT. This codes for CATTGGFGQPQHF.

The gene calls are TRBV28 and TRBJ2-7; tentative D call: TRBD1 (6 bases). The CDR3 contains 15 residues. Trimming took 7 bases from V and 0 from J, leaving 16 bases between them. CDR1 MDHEN and CDR2 SYDVKM come from the germline V gene. CDR3 in DNA: TGTGCCAGCACCGAAGGGACACTAAGCTCCTACGAGCAGTACTTC. It is translated as CASTEGTLSSYEQYF.

The chain links TRBV5-5 to TRBJ2-7, with D perhaps TRBD1 (6 bases). From germline, CDR1 is SGHKS and CDR2 YYEKEE (reference sequence). The CDR3 contains 13 residues. V dropped 6 bases and J dropped 3 bases, with 13 bases sitting between them. CDR3 coding DNA: TGTGCCAGCATCCCGTCGGACAGCTACGAGCAGTACTTC. It encodes CASIPSDSYEQYF.

The rearrangement links TRBV4-3 to TRBJ2-2, with a possible D match to TRBD2 (7 bases). In germline, CDR1 is LGHNA, CDR2 YSLEER. V gave up 0 bases and J gave up 4 bases, with 15 bases separating them. The CDR3 is made up of 17 amino acids. The CDR3 loop is CASSQEVGGLGTGELFF. CDR3 coding DNA: TGCGCCAGCAGCCAAGAGGTCGGGGGGCTGGGCACCGGGGAGCTGTTTTTT.

The gene calls are TRBV28 and TRBJ2-1; D perhaps matches TRBD1 (6 bases). Per the germline V gene, CDR1 is MDHEN and CDR2 is SYDVKM. The CDR3 extends over 13 amino acids. The ends were cut back, 6 bases at V and 9 bases at J, with 15 bases in the middle. The CDR3 here is CASSRGRRAEQFF. The CDR3 DNA sequence: TGTGCCAGCAGCAGGGGACGAAGAGCTGAGCAGTTCTTC.

The chain recombines TRBV7-2 with TRBJ2-3, with 10 positions matching TRBD2. Germline assignment: CDR1 SGHTA and CDR2 FQGNSA. Trimming took 3 bases from V and 5 from J; bases not matched to a gene: 5. The CDR3 runs to 15 residues. The chain's CDR3 is CASSLKAGGIDTQYF. CDR3 in DNA: TGTGCCAGCAGCTTGAAAGCGGGGGGGATAGATACGCAGTATTTT. The full variable domain, rest sourced from reference TRBV7-2 and TRBJ2-3, is GAGVSQSPSNKVTEKGKDVELRCDPISGHTALYWYRQSLGQGLEFLIYFQGNSAPDKSGLPSDRFSAERTGGSVSTLTIQRTQQEDSAVYLCASSLKAGGIDTQYFGPGTRLTVL.

The rearrangement links TRBV29-1 to TRBJ1-1; D unresolved. The CDR3 is 12 residues long. The germline CDR1 and CDR2 sequences are SQVTM and ANQGSEA. The ends were cut back, 3 bases at V and 11 bases at J, with 16 bases in the middle. CDR3 loop: CSVDRGDAGAFF. The DNA for the CDR3 is TGCAGCGTTGACAGAGGTGACGCCGGGGCTTTCTTT.

This sequence joins TRBV10-3 and TRBJ1-4, with D perhaps matching TRBD1 (5 bases). Germline V gene sequence: CDR1 ENHRY, CDR2 SYGVKD. This CDR3 is 14 amino acids long. The V end was cut by 6 bases, the J end by 1 base, with 9 bases between. The CDR3 DNA reads as TGTGCCATCAGCCAGGGCGAAACTAATGAAAAACTGTTTTTT. Translated: CAISQGETNEKLFF.

The chain couples TRBV7-9 to TRBJ1-6; TRBD1 might be the D (6 bases). The germline V gene has CDR1 SEHNR and CDR2 FQNEAQ (reference sequence). The V end lost 6 bases, the J end lost 10 bases, and 16 bases lay between the germline ends. The CDR3 covers 14 residues. This chain's CDR3 is CASSREGGGSPLHF. In nucleotides, the CDR3 is TGTGCCAGCAGTCGCGAGGGTGGGGGCTCACCCCTCCACTTT.

This chain joins TRBV4-3 and TRBJ1-5; no clear D. The CDR3 loop spans 18 amino acids. Trimming stripped 0 bases from V and 0 bases from J, with 15 bases between. Germline lookup yields CDR1 LGHNA and CDR2 YSLEER. CDR3 nucleotide sequence: TGCGCCAGCAGCCAAGAGATCCGCGGCAGTTCTAGCAATCAGCCCCAGCATTTT. The encoded protein is CASSQEIRGSSSNQPQHF.

The gene calls are TRBV29-1 and TRBJ2-2; D perhaps matches TRBD2 (6 bases). CDR1 SQVTM and CDR2 ANQGSEA come from the germline V gene. The CDR3 is 14 residues long. Trimming left V 5 bases short and J 7 bases short, with 17 bases between. DNA of the CDR3: TGCAGCGTTCTAGGGGACTCGATTAACGGGGAGCTGTTTTTT. This sequence encodes CSVLGDSINGELFF.

Regarding this clone: The identical CDR3 is also encoded by other nucleotide sequences in the sample. The V call is TRBV4-2, the J call TRBJ2-7; maybe TRBD2 (6 bases). Germline V CDR1 and CDR2: LGHNA, YNFKEQ. The V and J ends lost 3 bases and 4 bases respectively, with 10 bases between them. The CDR3 has 13 amino acids. The CDR3 sequence is CASSQDGGYEQYF. The CDR3 DNA sequence: TGTGCCAGCAGCCAGGATGGAGGGTACGAGCAGTACTTC.

V usage is TRBV4-1 and J usage is TRBJ2-2, with a possible D match to TRBD2 (5 bases). The CDR3 runs to 17 residues. V was cut by 4 bases and J by 0 bases, with 15 bases left in between. Germline V CDR1 and CDR2: MGHRA, YSYEKL. Here the CDR3 reads CASSPDPAGANTGELFF. The DNA of the CDR3 is TGCGCCAGCAGCCCCGATCCCGCCGGGGCGAACACCGGGGAGCTGTTTTTT.

The count of this clone is one. This chain connects TRBV27 to TRBJ2-1, with 9 bases fitting TRBD2. The germline gives CDR1 MNHEY, CDR2 SMNVEV (reference sequence). Trimming at V came to 2 bases and at J to 8 bases, leaving 7 bases not matched to a gene. The CDR3 is made up of 15 amino acids. The CDR3 DNA follows: TGTGCCAGCAGTTTAGCGGGAGGGCCGGTTCATGAGCAGTTCTTC. This codes for CASSLAGGPVHEQFF.

This clone was seen once. The chain combines TRBV4-3 with TRBJ1-5; 10 bases agree with TRBD1. Per the germline V gene, CDR1 is LGHNA and CDR2 is YSLEER. Trimming cost V 0 bases and J 6 bases; bases outside gene matches: 5. CDR3 size: 16 residues. The CDR3: CASSQDLGQGSQPQHF. DNA of the CDR3: TGCGCCAGCAGCCAAGATTTGGGACAGGGGTCTCAGCCCCAGCATTTT.

This clone appeared once. The V and J genes are TRBV4-1 and TRBJ2-3; possible D gene TRBD1, 6 bases. This CDR3 comprises 15 residues. Germline values: CDR1 MGHRA, CDR2 YSYEKL. Trimming shortened V by 5 bases and J by 0 bases, and 12 bases separated the two germline ends. The CDR3, as DNA: TGCGCCAGCAGCTCAGGACAGACTAGCACAGATACGCAGTATTTT. Its translation is CASSSGQTSTDTQYF.

This sequence joins TRBV10-3 and TRBJ1-2; D gene unclear. The CDR3 extends over 15 amino acids. The germline V and J ends were trimmed by 1 base and 0 bases, with 9 bases remaining between them. CDR1 and CDR2 (germline): ENHRY, SYGVKD. Here the CDR3 DNA reads TGTGCCATCAGTGAGTACCAGGCCTCTAACTATGGCTACACCTTC. It codes for CAISEYQASNYGYTF.

The rearrangement links TRBV6-2 or TRBV6-3 to TRBJ2-1; tentatively, D is TRBD1 (7 bases). Germline assignment: CDR1 MNHEY and CDR2 SVGEGT. The V gene lost 2 bases and the J gene lost 5 bases, with 25 bases spanning the gap. The CDR3 covers 19 residues. CDR3 amino acids: CASSYPLVSRGTGDNEQFF. In nucleotides, the CDR3 is TGTGCCAGCAGTTACCCCCTCGTCTCCAGGGGGACGGGAGACAATGAGCAGTTCTTC.

The genes are TRBV2 and TRBJ1-2; 12 bases agree with TRBD1. Germline values: CDR1 SNHLY, CDR2 FYNNEI. The V and J ends lost 8 bases and 6 bases, in that order; junction bases with no gene match: 4. The CDR3 loop spans 13 amino acids. The CDR3 loop is CASGGTGGNGYTF. The CDR3, as DNA: TGTGCCAGCGGGGGGACAGGGGGCAATGGCTACACCTTC.